This paragraph covers one T cell receptor beta chain sequence. The antigen is unknown. TCR sequencing used cDNA made by reverse transcription of extracted RNA. Measured with immunoSEQ multiplex PCR; TCRdb has only the in-frame clones, and not every one. The data contain 100,000 to 150,000 clones, approximately 53% of them singletons. The sample belongs to a study of CD8+ T cells in alopecia areata. The wider study: Administration of oral tofacitinib to treated patients was at 5 to 10 mg twice daily.

V was clipped by 2 bases and J by 5 bases, with 9 bases between them. The germline V gene encodes CDR1 SGHRS and CDR2 YFSETQ. The CDR3 consists of 13 residues. The study's findings and limits: Clonality was higher in lesional than normal scalp, especially in alopecia totalis/universalis.

Material: CD4+ T cells sorted from blood, obtained at week 0. The source of this sequence is a human donor with alopecia areata. The chain carries TRBV5-1 and TRBJ2-3; D perhaps matches TRBD2 (5 bases). The CDR3 reads CASSLLVQDTQYF. CDR3 coding DNA: TGCGCCAGCAGCTTACTAGTTCAAGATACGCAGTATTTT.